This is a list of T cell receptor beta chains from one sample in a study of molecular identifiers for immune sequencing clone quantification. TCRdb processed the PCR reads anew with MiXCR; each CDR3 protein has one entry. The sample has around 460,000 distinct CDR3 sequences; roughly 26% are singletons. Material for sequencing was naive CD8+ T cells from blood, with Jurkat cell RNA spiked in. The receptors were sampled from a human donor in good health. Some libraries in this study had Jurkat cell RNA spiked in. CDR3s include the opening cysteine and the closing phenylalanine or tryptophan. The D gene is left open where the match is weak. Clone size is shown for a subset of rows, as once, few, many or a class of expanded clone.

cdr3_length	v_call	j_call	clone_size	d_call	cdr3_nt	cdr3_aa
17	TRBV4-1	TRBJ2-3	few	.	TGCGCCAGCAGCGCACAAGGTAGCAGGGTGGGCACAGATACGCAGTATTTT	CASSAQGSRVGTDTQYF
15	TRBV7-9	TRBJ1-4	many	.	TGTGCCAGCAGCCCCGAGGGGGGGCCAAGTGAAAAACTGTTTTTT	CASSPEGGPSEKLFF
15	TRBV19	TRBJ2-5	.	TRBD1	TGTGCCAGTAGTCCAGGGGGTTCTGTGTATGGGACCCAGTACTTC	CASSPGGSVYGTQYF
18	TRBV4-1	TRBJ2-4	.	.	TGCGCCAGCAGCCGACAACATGCGTCGCGTGCGGCCAAAAACATTCAGTACTTC	CASSRQHASRAAKNIQYF
14	TRBV5-6	TRBJ2-7	.	TRBD1	TGTGCCAGCAGCCGAGGACAGGGCACCAACGAGCAGTACTTC	CASSRGQGTNEQYF
18	TRBV4-3	TRBJ2-7	few	.	TGCGCCAGCAGCCAAGATTCTCCCGCAGGGAGTAGCTCCTACGAGCAGTACTTC	CASSQDSPAGSSSYEQYF
15	TRBV19	TRBJ1-5	few	.	TGTGCCAGTAGTCCGGCGGAGTATAGCAATCAGCCCCAGCATTTT	CASSPAEYSNQPQHF
14	TRBV5-6	TRBJ1-5	few	.	TGTGCCAGCAGCTACAGGGAGGGGAATCAGCCCCAGCATTTT	CASSYREGNQPQHF
13	TRBV27	TRBJ2-7	few	.	TGTGCCAGCAGTTTCCGGGTCGGTAACGAGCAGTACTTC	CASSFRVGNEQYF
17	TRBV18	TRBJ2-2	few	TRBD2	TGTGCCAGCTCACCAAGGAGCGGGGGAGCATGGACCGGGGAGCTGTTTTTT	CASSPRSGGAWTGELFF
18	TRBV19	TRBJ2-5	many	TRBD2	TGTGCCAGTAGCGGACGGATAGCGGCACGGGGACTACAAGAGACCCAGTACTTC	CASSGRIAARGLQETQYF
15	TRBV11-2	TRBJ2-1	few	.	TGTGCCAGCAGCAAGGGGACACCCCCGAGGGATGAGCAGTTCTTC	CASSKGTPPRDEQFF
12	TRBV13	TRBJ1-2	many	.	TGTGCCAGCAGCCGACAGTCCTATGGCTACACCTTC	CASSRQSYGYTF
16	TRBV5-1	TRBJ2-5	many	TRBD1	TGCGCCAGCAGCCCGATGACAGGGGGCGCGTCGGAGACCCAGTACTTC	CASSPMTGGASETQYF
15	TRBV5-6	TRBJ1-5	.	.	TGTGCCAGCAGCTTAATCACCCTTAGCAATCAGCCCCAGCATTTT	CASSLITLSNQPQHF
19	TRBV4-3	TRBJ1-6	few	TRBD1	TGCGCCAGCAGCCAAGAGGCCCGGGACAGGGGGCCCTATAATTCACCCCTCCACTTT	CASSQEARDRGPYNSPLHF
17	TRBV5-1	TRBJ2-5	many	.	TGCGCCAGCAGCTTGGTAGGAGGGGGCGCTTCCCTGGAGACCCAGTACTTC	CASSLVGGGASLETQYF
13	TRBV6-2/TRBV6-3	TRBJ1-5	many	.	TGTGCCAGCAGTTACGTGGGTAATCAGCCCCAGCATTTT	CASSYVGNQPQHF
15	TRBV2	TRBJ2-3	few	.	TGTGCCAGCAGTGCAGGGCAGTCCAAACTAGATACGCAGTATTTT	CASSAGQSKLDTQYF
14	TRBV7-9	TRBJ1-1	many	.	TGTGCCAGCAGCTCCGGGCTTTTATTCACTGAAGCTTTCTTT	CASSSGLLFTEAFF
14	TRBV20-1	TRBJ2-2	.	.	TGCAGTCTAACGGGAGAGGGGAACACCGGGGAGCTGTTTTTT	CSLTGEGNTGELFF
14	TRBV2	TRBJ1-1	many	TRBD1	TGTGCCAGCAGTGGCTGGGACAGAGCCACTGAAGCTTTCTTT	CASSGWDRATEAFF
10	TRBV2	TRBJ2-3	.	.	TGTGCCAGCCTTGTGGATACGCAGTATTTT	CASLVDTQYF
12	TRBV5-4	TRBJ1-5	few	.	TGTGCCAGCAGCCCGAGGACAGATACGCAGCATTTT	CASSPRTDTQHF
13	TRBV20-1	TRBJ2-3	few	.	TGCAGTGCAGGAACGTCTAGCACAGATACGCAGTATTTT	CSAGTSSTDTQYF
16	TRBV6-1	TRBJ2-7	.	.	TGTGCCAGCAGTGAAGCAAAGGGTGGTCCTACCTACGAGCAGTACTTC	CASSEAKGGPTYEQYF
13	TRBV10-3	TRBJ1-1	few	.	TGTGCCATCAGTTTGGCCCCGGGGACTGAAGCTTTCTTT	CAISLAPGTEAFF
15	TRBV6-5	TRBJ1-1	.	.	TGTGCCAGCAGTTCAAGCCCAGGGCTGGGCACTGAAGCTTTCTTT	CASSSSPGLGTEAFF
18	TRBV12-3/TRBV12-4	TRBJ1-3	once	.	TGTGCCAGCAGTTTTACAGTGGGCTATCAGGCCTCTGGATACACCATATATTTT	CASSFTVGYQASGYTIYF
14	TRBV6-6	TRBJ2-5	many	TRBD1	TGTGCCAGCAGTTTACAGGGGGCGGGTGAGACCCAGTACTTC	CASSLQGAGETQYF
14	TRBV29-1	TRBJ2-5	many	TRBD1	TGCAGCGTTGAACAGACAGGGGAACAAGAGACCCAGTACTTC	CSVEQTGEQETQYF
14	TRBV4-1	TRBJ2-7	.	.	TGCGCCAGCAGCCACGGACAGCGGGCCTACGAGCAGTACTTC	CASSHGQRAYEQYF
12	TRBV20-1	TRBJ2-7	many	TRBD2	TGCAGTGCCCGGGAGGGTTCCTACGAGCAGTACTTC	CSAREGSYEQYF
16	TRBV12-3/TRBV12-4	TRBJ2-2	.	TRBD2	TGTGCCAGCAACCTGGGGGAGCGGGGTAACACCGGGGAGCTGTTTTTT	CASNLGERGNTGELFF
15	TRBV5-4	TRBJ2-7	many	.	TGTGCCAGCAGCTTGGTCGACGACTTCTGGGACGAGCAGTACTTC	CASSLVDDFWDEQYF
15	TRBV24-1	TRBJ1-5	.	.	TGTGCCATCAGTGACCGTGACCATAGCAATCAGCCCCAGCATTTT	CAISDRDHSNQPQHF
13	TRBV6-5	TRBJ2-2	.	.	TGTGCCAGCAGTTACTCGGAGGGGGGGGAGCTGTTTTTT	CASSYSEGGELFF
14	TRBV11-2	TRBJ2-3	many	.	TGTGCCAGCAGCTTTGGGCTAGAAGACGATACGCAGTATTTT	CASSFGLEDDTQYF
13	TRBV12-3/TRBV12-4	TRBJ1-1	few	.	TGTGCCAGCAGTTTGACACCCAGGACTGAAGCTTTCTTT	CASSLTPRTEAFF
15	TRBV6-5	TRBJ2-5	.	.	TGTGCCAGCAGTTACTCGAGGTCAGGGTTAGAGACCCAGTACTTC	CASSYSRSGLETQYF
13	TRBV6-5	TRBJ1-1	.	TRBD1	TGTGCCAGCAGTTACACCAGGGGGCCGGGGGCTTTCTTT	CASSYTRGPGAFF
15	TRBV10-3	TRBJ1-2	.	.	TGTGCCATCAGTGAGTCGGAGGCGGGCTACTATGGCTACACCTTC	CAISESEAGYYGYTF
16	TRBV30	TRBJ2-5	.	TRBD2	TGTGCCTGGAGGGCTCAAGCCGGGACTATGCAAGAGACCCAGTACTTC	CAWRAQAGTMQETQYF
14	TRBV7-9	TRBJ1-2	few	TRBD1	TGTGCCAGCAGCCCGCCGGGACAGGACTATGGCTACACCTTC	CASSPPGQDYGYTF
13	TRBV19	TRBJ2-1	.	.	TGTGCCAGTAGTACTTACTTGGACAATGAGCAGTTCTTC	CASSTYLDNEQFF
15	TRBV6-5	TRBJ1-1	many	.	TGTGCCAGCAGTTATCTGGAGGGGATGAACACTGAAGCTTTCTTT	CASSYLEGMNTEAFF
18	TRBV7-6	TRBJ2-3	many	TRBD2	TGTGCCAGCAGCTTAGCCCTTAGCGGGGGGGCTCAGTCCGATACGCAGTATTTT	CASSLALSGGAQSDTQYF
13	TRBV7-9	TRBJ2-2	many	.	TGTGCCAGCAGCTTTCCTTATCCCGGGGAGCTGTTTTTT	CASSFPYPGELFF
16	TRBV3-1	TRBJ1-4	.	.	TGTGCCAGCAGCCCGTCCGTGGGGCAGGCTAATGAAAAACTGTTTTTT	CASSPSVGQANEKLFF
15	TRBV19	TRBJ2-1	.	TRBD2	TGTGCCAGTAGAAGGACTAGCGGACCCTACAATGAGCAGTTCTTC	CASRRTSGPYNEQFF
15	TRBV4-1	TRBJ1-1	few	.	TGCGCCAGCAGCCAAATGCTGGGGGTAAACACTGAAGCTTTCTTT	CASSQMLGVNTEAFF
15	TRBV27	TRBJ1-5	many	TRBD1	TGTGCCAGCAGTTTAGGGACAGGAGGATATCAGCCCCAGCATTTT	CASSLGTGGYQPQHF
18	TRBV4-3	TRBJ2-2	.	TRBD2	TGCGCCAGCAGCCAAGATTCGTTGGCTAGCGGGGACACCGGGGAGCTGTTTTTT	CASSQDSLASGDTGELFF